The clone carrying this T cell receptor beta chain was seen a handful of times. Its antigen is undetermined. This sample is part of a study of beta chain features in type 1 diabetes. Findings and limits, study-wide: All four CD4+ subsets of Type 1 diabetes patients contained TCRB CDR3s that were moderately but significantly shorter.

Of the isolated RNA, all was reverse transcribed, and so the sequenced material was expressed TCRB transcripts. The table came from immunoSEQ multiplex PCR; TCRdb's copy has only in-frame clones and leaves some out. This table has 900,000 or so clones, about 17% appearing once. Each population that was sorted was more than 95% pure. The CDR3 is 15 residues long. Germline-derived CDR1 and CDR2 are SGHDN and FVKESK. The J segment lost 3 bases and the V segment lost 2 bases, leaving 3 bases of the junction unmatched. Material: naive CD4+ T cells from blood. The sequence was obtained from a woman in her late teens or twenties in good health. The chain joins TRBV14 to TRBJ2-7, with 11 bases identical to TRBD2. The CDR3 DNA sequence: TGTGCCAGCAGCCAATTGGGGACTAGCGGCTACGAGCAGTACTTC. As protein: CASSQLGTSGYEQYF. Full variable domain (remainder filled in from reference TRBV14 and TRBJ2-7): EAGVTQFPSHSVIEKGQTVTLRCDPISGHDNLYWYRRVMGKEIKFLLHFVKESKQDESGMPNNRFLAERTGGTYSTLKVQPAELEDSGVYFCASSQLGTSGYEQYFGPGTRLTVT.